Below, 26 T cell receptor beta chains from the same sample are listed, as sequenced in a study of cytomegalovirus exposure and HLA in healthy donors. 60 Vbeta and 13 Jbeta primers were used in PCR. Measured with immunoSEQ multiplex PCR; TCRdb has only the in-frame clones, and not every one. There are some 130,000 clones in the sample; approximately 82% occur only once, and 1.4% to 1.5% lies in the top ten. Sample: PBMCs. These receptors were obtained from a female donor in good health and CMV-seronegative.

The rearrangement links TRBV2 to TRBJ2-7; 8 nucleotides agree with TRBD2. The CDR3 extends over 13 amino acids. Germline values: CDR1 SNHLY, CDR2 FYNNEI. V was pared by 8 bases and J by 6 bases, with 9 bases of the junction left unmatched. Written as DNA, the CDR3 is TGTGCCAGCCTCGGGAGGGTGGGGCTCGAGCAGTACTTC. Its translation is CASLGRVGLEQYF.

The chain links TRBV29-1 to TRBJ2-1; D gene unclear. V lost 6 bases and J 10 bases, leaving 10 bases between the germline ends. This CDR3 spans 10 amino acids. Germline CDR1 is SQVTM and CDR2 is ANQGSEA. CDR3 DNA sequence: TGCAGCGTGGGCCCGTTGGAGCAGTTCTTC. Encoded protein: CSVGPLEQFF.

The sample holds one count of this clone. The gene calls are TRBV2 and TRBJ2-3, with D perhaps matching TRBD2 (6 bases). Trimming cost V 8 bases and J 1 base, with 16 bases left between them. This CDR3 region has 15 residues. Germline V gene lookup returns CDR1 SNHLY and CDR2 FYNNEI. CDR3 loop: CASERGIAGTDTQYF. The CDR3 DNA sequence: TGTGCCAGCGAACGAGGGATAGCGGGCACAGATACGCAGTATTTT.

The J gene is TRBJ2-5, the V gene TRBV5-1, with D perhaps TRBD1 (7 bases). Germline CDR1 is SGHRS and CDR2 is YFSETQ. The CDR3 spans 16 residues. Trimming cost V 2 bases and J 9 bases, with 23 bases left between them. CDR3 sequence (DNA): TGCGCCAGCAGCTTACCTCTAGACAGGGAGGACGAGGCCCAGTACTTC. Amino acid sequence: CASSLPLDREDEAQYF.

This clone has only a few counts. This chain uses TRBV18 with TRBJ2-5; 12 bases are shared with TRBD1. Germline lookup yields CDR1 KGHSH and CDR2 LQKENI. There are 15 residues in the CDR3. The V gene end was trimmed by 5 bases and the J gene end by 4 bases; junction bases not matched to a gene: 5. In nucleotides, the CDR3 is TGTGCCAGCTCATCTCCGGGACAGGGGGCAGAGACCCAGTACTTC. Amino acid sequence: CASSSPGQGAETQYF.

This clone was seen a few times. The J gene is TRBJ2-5, the V gene TRBV5-4; D gene unclear. This CDR3 spans 16 amino acids. Trimming took off 0 bases at V and 0 bases at J, with 12 bases between the two ends. Germline V lookup: CDR1 SGHNT, CDR2 YYREEE (reference sequence). The DNA for the CDR3 is TGTGCCAGCAGCTTGGATCAGTTCCCATACCAAGAGACCCAGTACTTC. It codes for CASSLDQFPYQETQYF.

The rearrangement joins TRBV5-1 to TRBJ2-5; no clear D gene. Per the germline V gene, CDR1 is SGHRS and CDR2 is YFSETQ. V was clipped by 5 bases and J by 2 bases, with 13 bases between them. This CDR3 spans 14 amino acids. The CDR3 reads CASSQTAFQETQYF. The CDR3 nucleotides read TGCGCCAGCAGTCAAACAGCCTTTCAAGAGACCCAGTACTTC.

V gene TRBV5-1 combines with J gene TRBJ2-3; 9 nucleotides agree with TRBD2. CDR3 length: 16 residues. Germline loops: CDR1 SGHRS, CDR2 YFSETQ. With 3 bases clipped from V and 0 bases from J, the junction kept 5 bases outside the gene matches. The CDR3 DNA follows: TGCGCCAGCAGCTCGGAGACTAGCGGAAGCACAGATACGCAGTATTTT. This sequence encodes CASSSETSGSTDTQYF. Variable domain in full (rest from reference TRBV5-1 and TRBJ2-3): KAGVTQTPRYLIKTRGQQVTLSCSPISGHRSVSWYQQTPGQGLQFLFEYFSETQRNKGNFPGRFSGRQFSNSRSEMNVSTLELGDSALYLCASSSETSGSTDTQYFGPGTRLTVL.

The genes are TRBV7-3 and TRBJ2-5, with 7 bases identical to TRBD2. V lost 3 bases and J lost 4; bases outside the gene matches: 8. This CDR3 is 15 amino acids long. CDR1 SGHTA and CDR2 FQGTGA come from the germline V gene. The CDR3 spells CASSLGLAEIETQYF. DNA of the CDR3: TGTGCCAGCAGCTTGGGGCTAGCGGAAATAGAGACCCAGTACTTC.

This clone was found a few times. The chain uses TRBV5-4 and TRBJ1-1; the D gene is possibly TRBD1 (5 bases). This CDR3 is built from 15 residues. V was cut by 2 bases and J by 2 bases, with 13 bases left in between. Germline loops: CDR1 SGHNT, CDR2 YYREEE (reference sequence). CDR3 sequence: CASSFGQGLNTEAFF. The DNA of the CDR3 is TGTGCCAGCAGCTTCGGTCAGGGCCTAAACACTGAAGCTTTCTTT.

This clone appeared a single time. The chain carries TRBV5-4 and TRBJ1-2, with 9 bases that match TRBD1. Losses at the gene ends were 5 bases for V and 8 bases for J; bases not matched to a gene: 7. Germline CDR1 is SGHNT and CDR2 is YYREEE (reference sequence). This CDR3 comprises 13 residues. The CDR3 loop reads CASRQTGGEGYTF. The CDR3 coding sequence is TGTGCCAGCAGACAGACAGGGGGAGAAGGCTACACCTTC.

This clone was seen only a few times. The V call is TRBV9, the J call TRBJ1-2, with a possible D match to TRBD1 (6 bases). With 2 bases removed from V and 0 bases from J, the gap between germline ends came to 11 bases. Germline V gene sequence: CDR1 SGDLS, CDR2 YYNGEE. The CDR3 runs 15 residues. CDR3 sequence: CASSVQGNANYGYTF. The DNA for the CDR3 is TGTGCCAGCAGCGTCCAGGGGAACGCTAACTATGGCTACACCTTC.

This chain joins TRBV5-4 and TRBJ2-5; 11 bases align to TRBD2. This CDR3 region has 16 residues. Looked up from germline, CDR1 is SGHNT and CDR2 is YYREEE (reference sequence). The trim removed 5 bases at V and 2 bases at J, leaving 8 bases unmatched. Here the CDR3 DNA reads TGTGCCAGCAGTTTTGGAGGGACTAGCGGTCAAGAGACCCAGTACTTC. Protein product: CASSFGGTSGQETQYF.

CDR3 in amino acids: CASSLELTTRQFF. Written as DNA, the CDR3 is TGCGCCAGCAGCTTGGAGTTGACTACGCGACAGTTCTTC. The V gene is TRBV5-1, the J gene TRBJ2-1; TRBD2 might be the D (5 bases). CDR1 and CDR2 from the germline V gene are SGHRS and YFSETQ. V was pared by 0 bases and J by 13 bases, with 14 bases between. The CDR3 covers 13 residues.

The chain has TRBV7-2 and TRBJ2-5; 11 bases are shared with TRBD2. The DNA end is a closer match to TRBJ2-7, so the J assignment may be wrong. The CDR3 has 15 amino acids. Per germline, CDR1 SGHTA and CDR2 FQGNSA. DNA of the CDR3: TGTGCCAGCAGCCTCACTAGCGGGAGTGCCTACGAGCAGTACTTC. Its protein is CASSLTSGSAYEQYF.

Comment on this clone: Other DNA sequences within the sample encode an identical CDR3. The V call is TRBV10-3, the J call TRBJ2-1; no definite D call. Trimming stripped 0 bases from V and 6 bases from J, with 6 bases between. CDR1 and CDR2 from the germline V gene are ENHRY and SYGVKD. This CDR3 has 13 residues. The DNA of the CDR3 is TGTGCCATCAGTGAGTCGAACTCCAATGAGCAGTTCTTC. As protein: CAISESNSNEQFF.

By share, this clone ranks as medium-sized. V gene TRBV2 combines with J gene TRBJ1-1; D uncertain. This CDR3 is built from 11 residues. The germline gives CDR1 SNHLY, CDR2 FYNNEI. Trimming stripped 6 bases from V and 1 base from J, with 3 bases between. CDR3 DNA: TGTGCCAGCAGACAGAACACTGAAGCTTTCTTT. This codes for CASRQNTEAFF. The full variable domain, with the rest looked up from reference TRBV2 and TRBJ1-1, is EPEVTQTPSHQVTQMGQEVILRCVPISNHLYFYWYRQILGQKVEFLVSFYNNEISEKSEIFDDQFSVERPDGSNFTLKIRSTKLEDSAMYFCASRQNTEAFFGQGTRLTVV.

The chain employs TRBV6-5 and TRBJ2-7, with unresolved D. Germline V gene data show CDR1 as MNHEY and CDR2 as SVGAGI. V was trimmed by 3 bases and J by 2 bases, leaving 17 bases between them. The CDR3 length is 16 residues. Written as DNA, the CDR3 is TGTGCCAGCAGTTATTCTGGCCTTATGATTGCCTACGAGCAGTACTTC. Translated, it gives CASSYSGLMIAYEQYF.

V is TRBV23-1 and J is TRBJ1-5, with 7 bases lining up with TRBD1. TRBV23-1 is treated as an ORF (open reading frame) with a function not yet certain. V was pared by 0 bases and J by 3 bases, with 14 bases of the junction left unmatched. The CDR3 has 19 amino acids. As DNA, the CDR3 is TGCGCCAGCAGTCAATCGGGCACAGTAAGGACAGGAGACAATCAGCCCCAGCATTTT. Amino acid sequence: CASSQSGTVRTGDNQPQHF.

The sample holds one count of this clone. V gene TRBV13 combines with J gene TRBJ2-7; TRBD2 agrees at 14 bases. This CDR3 region has 18 residues. The junction had 9 bases not matched to a gene; V was cut back by 0 bases and J by 5 bases. Germline V lookup: CDR1 PRHDT, CDR2 FYEKMQ (reference sequence). As DNA, the CDR3 is TGTGCCAGCAGCTTAGGGACTAGCGGGAGGGCGGTTCCCCACGAGCAGTACTTC. Its protein is CASSLGTSGRAVPHEQYF.

This clone was counted once. The V and J genes are TRBV11-2 and TRBJ1-4; the D gene is possibly TRBD1 (5 bases). The CDR3 contains 14 residues. Germline CDR1 and CDR2: SGHAT and FQNNGV. V lost 0 bases and J 6 bases, leaving 8 bases between the germline ends. CDR3 DNA sequence: TGTGCCAGCAGCTTAGACAGGGTGGATGAAAAACTGTTTTTT. Its translation is CASSLDRVDEKLFF.

The rearrangement uses TRBV27 and TRBJ2-1, with D possibly TRBD2 on 6 matching bases. The germline V and J ends were trimmed by 1 base and 1 base, with 11 bases remaining between them. The germline CDR1 and CDR2 sequences are MNHEY and SMNVEV (reference sequence). The length of the CDR3 is 16 residues. This CDR3 reads CASSLLRGPSYNEQFF. The DNA for the CDR3 is TGTGCCAGCAGTTTATTGCGGGGCCCATCCTACAATGAGCAGTTCTTC.

The rearrangement joins TRBV15 to TRBJ1-2; 8 bases agree with TRBD1. V dropped 0 bases and J dropped 3; count of bases not matched to a gene: 3. Germline V gene lookup returns CDR1 LNHNV and CDR2 YYDKDF (reference sequence). The CDR3 is 15 amino acids. DNA for the CDR3: TGTGCCACCAGCAGAGATCAGACAGGGGACTATGGCTACACCTTC. It codes for CATSRDQTGDYGYTF.

This rearrangement joins TRBV5-6 to TRBJ2-3, with a weak D call TRBD2 (5 bases). Germline CDR1 and CDR2: SGHDT and YYEEEE. V was trimmed by 0 bases and J by 1 base, leaving 15 bases between them. This CDR3 has 17 residues. CDR3 region: CASSLALRDIGTDTQYF. Here the CDR3 DNA reads TGTGCCAGCAGCTTGGCTCTCCGGGATATCGGCACAGATACGCAGTATTTT.

In its sample, this clone was seen once. The chain joins TRBV2 to TRBJ2-1, with 7 nucleotides matching TRBD2. Unmatched junction bases numbered 7, after V lost 1 base and J lost 1 base. CDR3 length: 17 residues. CDR1 SNHLY and CDR2 FYNNEI come from the germline V gene. The CDR3 spells CASSEESSGTSYNEQFF. Here the CDR3 DNA reads TGTGCCAGCAGTGAAGAGTCTAGCGGAACATCCTACAATGAGCAGTTCTTC.

The chain links TRBV27 to TRBJ2-1, with D possibly TRBD1 on 6 matching bases. The CDR3 loop spans 13 amino acids. The V end was cut by 5 bases, the J end by 4 bases, with 9 bases between. Germline values: CDR1 MNHEY, CDR2 SMNVEV (reference sequence). CDR3 nucleotide sequence: TGTGCCAGCAGTAATACAGGGTACAATGAGCAGTTCTTC. Amino acid sequence: CASSNTGYNEQFF.